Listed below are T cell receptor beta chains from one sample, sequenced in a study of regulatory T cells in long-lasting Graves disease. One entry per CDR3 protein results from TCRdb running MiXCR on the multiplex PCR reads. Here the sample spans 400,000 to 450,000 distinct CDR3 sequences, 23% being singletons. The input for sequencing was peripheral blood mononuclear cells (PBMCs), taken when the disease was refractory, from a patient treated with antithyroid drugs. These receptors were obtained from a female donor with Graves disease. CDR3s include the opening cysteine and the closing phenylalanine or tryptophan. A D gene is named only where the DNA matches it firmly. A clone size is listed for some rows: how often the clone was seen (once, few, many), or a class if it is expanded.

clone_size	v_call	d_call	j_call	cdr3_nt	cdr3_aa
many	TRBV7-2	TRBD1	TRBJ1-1	TGTGCCAGCAGCTTGGGCAGGGGGTACACTGAAGCTTTCTTT	CASSLGRGYTEAFF
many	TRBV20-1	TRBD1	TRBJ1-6	TGCAGTGCCAGACAGGGGAGTCAGAATTCACCCCTCCACTTT	CSARQGSQNSPLHF
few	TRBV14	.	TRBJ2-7	TGTGCCAGCAGCCAAGCCGCCGGGACCTTTAACTCCTACGAGCAGTACTTC	CASSQAAGTFNSYEQYF
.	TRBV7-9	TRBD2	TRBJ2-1	TGTGCCAGCAGCTTAGCTACGGGACTAGCGGGCCTCCGCGGCGACAATGAGCAGTTCTTC	CASSLATGLAGLRGDNEQFF
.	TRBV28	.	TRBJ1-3	TGTGCCAGCAGTTTAAATCGTCTAGGCAATGGAAACACCATATATTTT	CASSLNRLGNGNTIYF
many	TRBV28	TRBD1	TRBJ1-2	TGTGCCAGCAGTTTATCCCTTCTAGGACAGGGAACGAACTATGGCTACACCTTC	CASSLSLLGQGTNYGYTF
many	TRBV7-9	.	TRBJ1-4	TGTGCCAGCAGCCCAGGTCCGGCAGCAACTAATGAAAAACTGTTTTTT	CASSPGPAATNEKLFF
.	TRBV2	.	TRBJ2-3	TGTGCCAGCAGTGAAGTAGGAACGCAGTATTTT	CASSEVGTQYF
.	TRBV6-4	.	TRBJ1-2	TGTGCCCGAAGCCTTTCGGTAGTTGGCTACACCTTC	CARSLSVVGYTF
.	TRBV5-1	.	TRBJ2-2	TGCGCCAGCAGCCCTTGGGGTGTATCGGGGCGCGTGAGGACCGGGGAGCTGTTTTTT	CASSPWGVSGRVRTGELFF
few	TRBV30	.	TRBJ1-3	TGTGCCTGGGGGAGGACATTCGGAAACACCATATATTTT	CAWGRTFGNTIYF
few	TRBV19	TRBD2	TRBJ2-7	TGTGCCAGTAGTATGCTTCTAGCGGGAGTCGACGAGCAGTACTTC	CASSMLLAGVDEQYF
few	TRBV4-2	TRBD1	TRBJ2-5	TGTGCCAGCAGCCAAGGGGACAGGGGTGGGGACCAAGAGACCCAGTACTTC	CASSQGDRGGDQETQYF
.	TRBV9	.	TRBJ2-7	TGTGCCAGCAGCTCGGCCCCTCAAGCCTACGAGCAGTACTTC	CASSSAPQAYEQYF